The T cell receptor (beta chain) described here comes from a study of blood T cell repertoires in COVID-19. Overall study context: Material from acute and convalescent COVID-19 was sourced from the United States, Italy and Spain. The analysed material was cDNA or gDNA that came from T cells, B-cell-depleted T cells, or PBMCs.

The data were produced by immunoSEQ multiplex PCR, yet TCRdb's version contains in-frame clones alone and is incomplete. The sample comprises over 200,000 clones, around 92% of which are singletons, and 3.5% to 4% rests with the top ten. CDR1 is WNHNN and CDR2 is SYGVQD in the germline V gene (reference sequence). Trimming removed 6 bases from V and 3 bases from J; junction bases left unmatched: 10. CDR3 length: 16 amino acids. Participants spanned ages about 18 to 95 years and resided in 20 to 25 US areas. Assignment of participants to cohorts was predicated upon participant-reported clinical history.

The clonotype comes from a woman aged 25 to 39 with acute COVID-19. This chain links TRBV10-1 with TRBJ2-2, with TRBD1 identical over 7 bases. The sample consisted of PBMCs or T cells enriched from blood (not recorded which). This chain's CDR3 is CASSRSGTVYTGELFF. DNA for the CDR3: TGCGCCAGCAGCCGATCCGGGACAGTTTACACCGGGGAGCTGTTTTTT.